The source of this TCR beta chain is a study of T cells in Graves' hyperthyroidism and ophthalmopathy. About the research overall: Peripheral blood specimens were obtained at initial diagnosis, prior to any treatment.

Amplification targeted TCR beta CDR3 regions from RNA transcripts. A first-round RT-PCR of the TCR CDR3 used the HTBI primer set. TCRdb called the multiplex PCR reads again in MiXCR, with one record for every CDR3 protein. The data hold some 770,000 distinct CDR3 sequences, with less than 20% observed a single time. Findings and caveats of the study: Classification by a 13 V-J model distinguished ophthalmopathy from stable hyperthyroidism.

This clonotype was seen more than once but under ten times. The antigen is unknown. Sequencing was done on a sample of blood. The sequence was obtained from a young man with Graves' hyperthyroidism.

The CDR3 sequence is CASSKGYETQYF. Here the CDR3 DNA reads TGCGCCAGCAGCAAAGGGTACGAGACCCAGTACTTC. The chain joins TRBV4-3 to TRBJ2-5, with unresolved D. Germline V lookup: CDR1 LGHNA, CDR2 YSLEER. V was pared by 5 bases and J by 5 bases, with 9 bases between. CDR3 length: 12 residues.